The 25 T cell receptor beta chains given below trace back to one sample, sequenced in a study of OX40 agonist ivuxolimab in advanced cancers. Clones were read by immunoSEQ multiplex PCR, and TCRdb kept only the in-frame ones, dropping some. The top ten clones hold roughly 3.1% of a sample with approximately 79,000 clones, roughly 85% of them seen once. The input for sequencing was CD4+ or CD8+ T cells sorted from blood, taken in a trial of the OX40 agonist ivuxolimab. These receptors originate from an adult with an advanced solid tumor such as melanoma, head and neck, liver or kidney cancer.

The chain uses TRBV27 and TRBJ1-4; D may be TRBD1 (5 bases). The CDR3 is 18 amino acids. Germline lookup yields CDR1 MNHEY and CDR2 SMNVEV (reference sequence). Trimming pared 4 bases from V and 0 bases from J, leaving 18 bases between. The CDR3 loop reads CASSSNFQGVATNEKLFF. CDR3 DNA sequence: TGTGCCAGCAGTTCGAATTTTCAGGGAGTCGCAACTAATGAAAAACTGTTTTTT. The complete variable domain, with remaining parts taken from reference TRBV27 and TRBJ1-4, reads EAQVTQNPRYLITVTGKKLTVTCSQNMNHEYMSWYRQDPGLGLRQIYYSMNVEVTDKGDVPEGYKVSRKEKRNFPLILESPSPNQTSLYFCASSSNFQGVATNEKLFFGSGTQLSVL.

The CDR3 DNA sequence: TGTGCCAGTAGTATAGGGGTGGGACCCAGGCTCGGGGGAGACGAGCAGTACTTC. Protein: CASSIGVGPRLGGDEQYF. The chain combines TRBV19 with TRBJ2-7; D perhaps matches TRBD2 (6 bases). The germline V gene has CDR1 LNHDA and CDR2 SQIVND (reference sequence). V was pared by 1 base and J by 5 bases, with 24 bases between. This CDR3 has 18 residues.

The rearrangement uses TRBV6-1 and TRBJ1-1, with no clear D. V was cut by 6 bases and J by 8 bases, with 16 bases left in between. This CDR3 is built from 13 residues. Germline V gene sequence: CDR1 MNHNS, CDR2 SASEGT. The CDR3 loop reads CASSSYTSLEAFF. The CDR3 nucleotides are TGTGCCAGCAGCTCGTACACAAGCCTCGAAGCTTTCTTT.

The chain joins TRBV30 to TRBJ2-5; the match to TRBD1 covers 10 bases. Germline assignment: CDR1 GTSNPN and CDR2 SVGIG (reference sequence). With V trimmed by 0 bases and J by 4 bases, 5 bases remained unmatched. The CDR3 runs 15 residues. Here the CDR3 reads CAWSVGTGVRETQYF. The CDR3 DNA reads TGTGCCTGGAGTGTAGGGACAGGGGTACGAGAGACCCAGTACTTC.

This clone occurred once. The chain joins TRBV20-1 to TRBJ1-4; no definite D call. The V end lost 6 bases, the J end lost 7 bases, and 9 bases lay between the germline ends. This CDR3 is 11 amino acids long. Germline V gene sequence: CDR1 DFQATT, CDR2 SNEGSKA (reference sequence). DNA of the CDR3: TGCAGTGCGTGGGCAGCTGAAAAACTGTTTTTT. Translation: CSAWAAEKLFF.

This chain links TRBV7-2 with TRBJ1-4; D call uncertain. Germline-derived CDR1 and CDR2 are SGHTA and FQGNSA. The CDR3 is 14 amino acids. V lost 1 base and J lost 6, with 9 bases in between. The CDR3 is CASSLGTLHEKLFF. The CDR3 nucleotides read TGTGCCAGCAGCTTAGGGACTCTTCATGAAAAACTGTTTTTT. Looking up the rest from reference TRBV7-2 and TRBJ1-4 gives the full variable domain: GAGVSQSPSNKVTEKGKDVELRCDPISGHTALYWYRQSLGQGLEFLIYFQGNSAPDKSGLPSDRFSAERTGGSVSTLTIQRTQQEDSAVYLCASSLGTLHEKLFFGSGTQLSVL.

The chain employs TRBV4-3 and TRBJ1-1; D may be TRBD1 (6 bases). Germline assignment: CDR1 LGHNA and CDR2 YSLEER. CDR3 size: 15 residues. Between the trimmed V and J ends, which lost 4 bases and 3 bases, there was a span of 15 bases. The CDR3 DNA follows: TGCGCCAGCAGCCCCACCTTGGGGGGCGACACTGAAGCTTTCTTT. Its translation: CASSPTLGGDTEAFF.

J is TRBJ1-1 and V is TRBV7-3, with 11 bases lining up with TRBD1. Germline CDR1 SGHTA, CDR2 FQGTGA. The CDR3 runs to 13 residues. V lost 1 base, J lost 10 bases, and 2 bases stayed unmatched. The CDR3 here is CASSLKGTGGAFF. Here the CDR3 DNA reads TGTGCCAGCAGCTTAAAGGGGACAGGGGGAGCTTTCTTT.

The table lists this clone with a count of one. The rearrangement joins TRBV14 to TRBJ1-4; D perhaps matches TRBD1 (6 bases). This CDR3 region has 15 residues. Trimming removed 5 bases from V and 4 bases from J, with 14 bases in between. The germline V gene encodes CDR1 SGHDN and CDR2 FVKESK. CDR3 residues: CASSVFRGDNEKLFF. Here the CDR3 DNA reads TGTGCCAGCAGCGTTTTCAGGGGCGATAATGAAAAACTGTTTTTT.

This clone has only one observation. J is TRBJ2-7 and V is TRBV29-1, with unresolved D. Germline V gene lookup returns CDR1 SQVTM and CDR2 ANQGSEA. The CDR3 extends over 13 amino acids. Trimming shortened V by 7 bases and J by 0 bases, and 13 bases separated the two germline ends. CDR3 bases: TGCAGCGCCACAACGGGCAGCTCCTACGAGCAGTACTTC. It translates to CSATTGSSYEQYF.

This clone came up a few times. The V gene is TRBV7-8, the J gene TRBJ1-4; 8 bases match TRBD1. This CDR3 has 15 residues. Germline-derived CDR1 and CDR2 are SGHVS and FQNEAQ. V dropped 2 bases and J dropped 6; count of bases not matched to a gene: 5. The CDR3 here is CASSLNRGYDEKLFF. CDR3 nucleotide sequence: TGTGCCAGCAGCTTAAACAGGGGGTATGATGAAAAACTGTTTTTT.

DNA of the CDR3: TGCGCCAGCAGTCAACAGGGAAAAAGCACAGATACGCAGTATTTT. Amino acids: CASSQQGKSTDTQYF. The genes are TRBV5-1 and TRBJ2-3, with a tentative D call TRBD1 (6 bases). This CDR3 spans 15 amino acids. V shed 5 bases and J shed 0 bases, with 13 bases lying between them. In germline, CDR1 is SGHRS, CDR2 YFSETQ.

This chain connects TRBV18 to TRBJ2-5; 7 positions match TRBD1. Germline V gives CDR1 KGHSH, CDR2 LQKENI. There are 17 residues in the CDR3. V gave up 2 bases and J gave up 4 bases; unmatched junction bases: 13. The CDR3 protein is CASSPWALAQGPETQYF. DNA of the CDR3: TGTGCCAGCTCACCATGGGCTCTAGCACAGGGGCCAGAGACCCAGTACTTC. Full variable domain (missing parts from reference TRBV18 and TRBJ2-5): NAGVMQNPRHLVRRRGQEARLRCSPMKGHSHVYWYRQLPEEGLKFMVYLQKENIIDESGMPKERFSAEFPKEGPSILRIQQVVRGDSAAYFCASSPWALAQGPETQYFGPGTRLLVL.

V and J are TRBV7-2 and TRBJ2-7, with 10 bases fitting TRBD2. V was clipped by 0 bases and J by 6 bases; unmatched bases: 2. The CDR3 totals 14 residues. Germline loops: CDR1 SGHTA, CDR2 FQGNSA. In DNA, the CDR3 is TGTGCCAGCAGCTTAGCGGCTAGCGGGGGCGAGCAGTACTTC. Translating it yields CASSLAASGGEQYF.

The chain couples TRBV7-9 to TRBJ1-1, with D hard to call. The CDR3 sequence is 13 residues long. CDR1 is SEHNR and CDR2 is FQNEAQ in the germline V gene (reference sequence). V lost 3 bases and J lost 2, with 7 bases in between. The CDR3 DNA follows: TGTGCCAGCAGCTTCCTCGCCAACACTGAAGCTTTCTTT. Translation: CASSFLANTEAFF.

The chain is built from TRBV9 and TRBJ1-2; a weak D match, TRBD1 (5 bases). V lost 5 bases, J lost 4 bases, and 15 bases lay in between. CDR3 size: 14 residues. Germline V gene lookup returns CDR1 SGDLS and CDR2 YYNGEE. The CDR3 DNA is TGTGCCAGCAGATCTGGGGGAGTCGGCTATGGCTACACCTTC. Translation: CASRSGGVGYGYTF.

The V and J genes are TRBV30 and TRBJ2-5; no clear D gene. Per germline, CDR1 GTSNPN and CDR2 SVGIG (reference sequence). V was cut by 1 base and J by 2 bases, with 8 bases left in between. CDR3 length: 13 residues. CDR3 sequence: CAWSEGWQETQYF. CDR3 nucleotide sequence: TGTGCCTGGAGTGAGGGATGGCAAGAGACCCAGTACTTC.

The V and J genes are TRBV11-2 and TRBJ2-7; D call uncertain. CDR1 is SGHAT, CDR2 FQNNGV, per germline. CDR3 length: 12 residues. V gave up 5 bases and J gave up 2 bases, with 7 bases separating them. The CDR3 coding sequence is TGTGCCAGCAGCCTCTTCACCTACGAGCAGTACTTC. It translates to CASSLFTYEQYF. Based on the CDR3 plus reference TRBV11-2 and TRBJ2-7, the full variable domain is EAGVAQSPRYKIIEKRQSVAFWCNPISGHATLYWYQQILGQGPKLLIQFQNNGVVDDSQLPKDRFSAERLKGVDSTLKIQPAKLEDSAVYLCASSLFTYEQYFGPGTRLTVT.

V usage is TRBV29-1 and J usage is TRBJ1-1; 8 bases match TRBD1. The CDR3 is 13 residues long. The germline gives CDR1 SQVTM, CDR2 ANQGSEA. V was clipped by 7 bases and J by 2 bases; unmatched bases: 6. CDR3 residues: CSENRGGNTEAFF. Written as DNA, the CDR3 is TGCAGCGAGAACAGGGGGGGAAACACTGAAGCTTTCTTT.

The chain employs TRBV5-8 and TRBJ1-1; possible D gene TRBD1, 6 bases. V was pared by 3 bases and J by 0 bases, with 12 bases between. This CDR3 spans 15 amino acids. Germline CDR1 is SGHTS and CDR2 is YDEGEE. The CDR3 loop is CASSWTAGMNTEAFF. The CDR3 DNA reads TGTGCCAGCAGCTGGACAGCCGGTATGAACACTGAAGCTTTCTTT.

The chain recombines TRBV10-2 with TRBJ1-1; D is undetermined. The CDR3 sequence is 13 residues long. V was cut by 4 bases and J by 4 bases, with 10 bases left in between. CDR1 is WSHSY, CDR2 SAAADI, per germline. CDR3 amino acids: CASSGRVITEAFF. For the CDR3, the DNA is TGCGCCAGCAGTGGTAGGGTGATCACTGAAGCTTTCTTT.

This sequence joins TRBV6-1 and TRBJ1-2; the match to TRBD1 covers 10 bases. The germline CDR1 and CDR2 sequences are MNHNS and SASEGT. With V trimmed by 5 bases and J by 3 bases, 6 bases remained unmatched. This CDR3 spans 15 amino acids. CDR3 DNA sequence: TGTGCCAGCAGTATGACAGGGGGCACCGACTATGGCTACACCTTC. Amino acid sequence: CASSMTGGTDYGYTF.

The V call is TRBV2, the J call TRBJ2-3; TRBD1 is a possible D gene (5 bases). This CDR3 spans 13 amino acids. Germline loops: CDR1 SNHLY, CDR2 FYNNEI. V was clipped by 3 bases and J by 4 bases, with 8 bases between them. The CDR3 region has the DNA TGTGCCAGCAGTGACAGGGAATCAGATACGCAGTATTTT. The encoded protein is CASSDRESDTQYF.

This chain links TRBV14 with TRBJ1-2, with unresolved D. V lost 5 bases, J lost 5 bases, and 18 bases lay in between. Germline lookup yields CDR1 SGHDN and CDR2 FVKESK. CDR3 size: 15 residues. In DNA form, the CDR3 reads TGTGCCAGCAGCACCATGAGGGCAATTGGGTATGGCTACACCTTC. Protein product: CASSTMRAIGYGYTF. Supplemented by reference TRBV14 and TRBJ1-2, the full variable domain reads EAGVTQFPSHSVIEKGQTVTLRCDPISGHDNLYWYRRVMGKEIKFLLHFVKESKQDESGMPNNRFLAERTGGTYSTLKVQPAELEDSGVYFCASSTMRAIGYGYTFGSGTRLTVV.

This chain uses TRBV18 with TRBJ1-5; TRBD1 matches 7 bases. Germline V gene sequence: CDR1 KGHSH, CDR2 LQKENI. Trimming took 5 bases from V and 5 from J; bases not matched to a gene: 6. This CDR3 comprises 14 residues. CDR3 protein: CASSLGGGDQPQHF. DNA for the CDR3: TGTGCCAGCTCATTAGGGGGCGGGGATCAGCCCCAGCATTTT. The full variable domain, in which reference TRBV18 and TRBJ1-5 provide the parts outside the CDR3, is NAGVMQNPRHLVRRRGQEARLRCSPMKGHSHVYWYRQLPEEGLKFMVYLQKENIIDESGMPKERFSAEFPKEGPSILRIQQVVRGDSAAYFCASSLGGGDQPQHFGDGTRLSIL.